Below, 32 T cell receptor beta chains from the same sample are listed, as sequenced in a study of cytomegalovirus exposure and HLA in healthy donors. The study ran its PCR with 60 Vbeta and 13 Jbeta primers. The repertoire was sequenced with immunoSEQ multiplex PCR; TCRdb's copy has only in-frame clones and lacks some. This table lists under 90,000 clones. The sample comprised PBMCs. These receptors came from a man in his fifties in good health and CMV-seropositive.

The V and J genes are TRBV11-3 and TRBJ1-2; 8 positions match TRBD1. The CDR3 loop spans 14 amino acids. The germline gives CDR1 SGHNT, CDR2 YENEEA. V gave up 5 bases and J gave up 3 bases; unmatched junction bases: 5. DNA for the CDR3: TGTGCCAGCAGCCCCCCGGACAGGGACTATGGCTACACCTTC. It codes for CASSPPDRDYGYTF.

V gene TRBV18 combines with J gene TRBJ1-1, with a tentative D call TRBD1 (5 bases). The CDR3 is 15 residues long. V shed 3 bases and J shed 6 bases, with 17 bases lying between them. The germline V gene encodes CDR1 KGHSH and CDR2 LQKENI. Here the CDR3 DNA reads TGTGCCAGCTCACCCCGGGACTCGAATAGCGCTGAAGCTTTCTTT. This codes for CASSPRDSNSAEAFF.

The chain is built from TRBV30 and TRBJ2-7; 7 nucleotides line up with TRBD2. Germline CDR1 and CDR2: GTSNPN and SVGIG (reference sequence). CDR3 length: 14 residues. Trimming took 0 bases from V and 2 from J; bases not matched to a gene: 4. CDR3 region: CAWSVGGSAYEQYF. DNA of the CDR3: TGTGCCTGGAGTGTGGGAGGGAGCGCCTACGAGCAGTACTTC.

The chain recombines TRBV10-3 with TRBJ2-1; 9 bases fit TRBD2. The CDR3 sequence is 15 residues long. J lost 6 bases, V lost 5 bases, and 8 bases had no gene match. Germline values: CDR1 ENHRY, CDR2 SYGVKD. CDR3 protein: CAISNFGTSLNEQFF. The DNA for the CDR3 is TGTGCCATCAGTAACTTTGGGACTAGCCTCAATGAGCAGTTCTTC.

The V gene is TRBV10-3, the J gene TRBJ2-1; 9 bases align to TRBD1. CDR1 ENHRY and CDR2 SYGVKD come from the germline V gene. This CDR3 has 13 amino acids. V was pared by 9 bases and J by 3 bases, with 3 bases of the junction left unmatched. CDR3 in DNA: TGTGCCATGGGACAGGGTTACTACAATGAGCAGTTCTTC. Protein sequence: CAMGQGYYNEQFF.

This chain uses TRBV6-1 with TRBJ2-7, with 11 positions matching TRBD1. The CDR3 has 15 amino acids. J was trimmed by 4 bases and V by 3 bases; bases with no gene match: 5. Per germline, CDR1 MNHNS and CDR2 SASEGT. The DNA of the CDR3 is TGTGCCAGCAGTGATCAGGACAGGGGGCCGTACGAGCAGTACGTC. Protein: CASSDQDRGPYEQYV.

This chain links TRBV7-8 with TRBJ1-5, with TRBD1 identical over 8 bases. V was pared by 4 bases and J by 6 bases, with 2 bases of the junction left unmatched. CDR1 SGHVS and CDR2 FQNEAQ come from the germline V gene. The CDR3 sequence is 13 residues long. The CDR3 here is CASSSDRAQPQHF. For the CDR3, the DNA is TGTGCCAGCAGCTCGGACAGGGCTCAGCCCCAGCATTTT.

The chain couples TRBV4-3 to TRBJ2-2; 10 bases are a match to TRBD2. CDR1 is LGHNA and CDR2 is YSLEER in the germline V gene. V dropped 1 base and J dropped 3; count of bases not matched to a gene: 2. The CDR3 totals 16 residues. CDR3 DNA sequence: TGCGCCAGCAGCCAAGCTAGCGGGAGCTACACCGGGGAGCTGTTTTTT. It codes for CASSQASGSYTGELFF.

The rearrangement joins TRBV7-2 to TRBJ1-2; the match to TRBD1 covers 9 bases. V was pared by 5 bases and J by 4 bases, with 11 bases of the junction left unmatched. Germline lookup yields CDR1 SGHTA and CDR2 FQGNSA. The CDR3 contains 16 residues. The CDR3 region is CASSHGLVGQGYGYTF. The DNA for the CDR3 is TGTGCCAGCAGCCACGGTCTTGTGGGACAGGGCTATGGCTACACCTTC.

This sequence joins TRBV18 and TRBJ1-2; 12 bases are a match to TRBD1. The CDR3 length is 15 residues. V dropped 2 bases and J dropped 8; count of bases not matched to a gene: 6. Germline values: CDR1 KGHSH, CDR2 LQKENI. The CDR3 protein is CASSPGTGGSWGYTF. CDR3 DNA: TGTGCCAGCTCACCAGGGACAGGGGGCTCTTGGGGCTACACCTTC.

This chain connects TRBV18 to TRBJ2-5; 10 nucleotides agree with TRBD2. The CDR3 is made up of 18 amino acids. V lost 3 bases to trimming and J lost 2 bases; unmatched junction nucleotides: 12. CDR1 and CDR2 from the germline V gene are KGHSH and LQKENI. The CDR3 is CASSPRVAGGPEQETQYF. DNA of the CDR3: TGTGCCAGCTCACCCCGGGTAGCGGGAGGACCGGAGCAAGAGACCCAGTACTTC. The full variable domain, with the rest looked up from reference TRBV18 and TRBJ2-5, is NAGVMQNPRHLVRRRGQEARLRCSPMKGHSHVYWYRQLPEEGLKFMVYLQKENIIDESGMPKERFSAEFPKEGPSILRIQQVVRGDSAAYFCASSPRVAGGPEQETQYFGPGTRLLVL.

The chain employs TRBV2 and TRBJ2-7; the match to TRBD1 covers 7 bases. CDR3 size: 12 residues. Germline lookup yields CDR1 SNHLY and CDR2 FYNNEI. J was trimmed by 3 bases and V by 7 bases; bases with no gene match: 3. CDR3 coding DNA: TGTGCCAGCAAAGGACAGGTCTACGAGCAGTACTTC. The encoded protein is CASKGQVYEQYF.

The chain carries TRBV19 and TRBJ1-2; D is undetermined. Trimming stripped 8 bases from V and 7 bases from J, with 14 bases between. CDR3 length: 12 residues. CDR1 LNHDA and CDR2 SQIVND come from the germline V gene (reference sequence). The CDR3: CASGQLGFGYTF. CDR3 bases: TGTGCCAGTGGCCAACTGGGCTTTGGCTACACCTTC.

CDR3 in amino acids: CASSSPWSGDTQYF. The CDR3 nucleotides are TGCGCCAGCAGCTCCCCATGGTCCGGGGATACGCAGTATTTT. V gene TRBV5-1 combines with J gene TRBJ2-3; D is unresolved. Germline CDR1 is SGHRS and CDR2 is YFSETQ. V was cut by 3 bases and J by 6 bases, with 14 bases left in between. This CDR3 contains 14 residues.

The chain has TRBV4-3 and TRBJ2-1, with D possibly being TRBD2 (5 bases). Germline values: CDR1 LGHNA, CDR2 YSLEER. The CDR3 has 15 residues. V shed 1 base and J shed 4 bases, with 11 bases lying between them. This CDR3 is CASSQAGGRYNEQFF. CDR3 nucleotides: TGCGCCAGCAGCCAAGCCGGAGGCAGATACAATGAGCAGTTCTTC.

The V and J genes are TRBV5-4 and TRBJ2-1, with unresolved D. The CDR3 is 14 residues long. Looked up from germline, CDR1 is SGHNT and CDR2 is YYREEE (reference sequence). Trimming shortened V by 0 bases and J by 8 bases, and 12 bases separated the two germline ends. The CDR3 DNA is TGTGCCAGCAGCTTGGTTTCCCGGAGCGATGAGCAGTTCTTC. Translated: CASSLVSRSDEQFF.

The CDR3 sequence is CASSATGWAQPQHF. CDR3 in DNA: TGTGCCAGCAGCGCGACAGGGTGGGCTCAGCCCCAGCATTTT. The chain employs TRBV14 and TRBJ1-5; 7 bases are shared with TRBD1. This CDR3 spans 14 amino acids. Unmatched junction bases numbered 7, after V lost 5 bases and J lost 6 bases. Germline V gene data show CDR1 as SGHDN and CDR2 as FVKESK.

The chain joins TRBV6-6 to TRBJ1-2; TRBD1 is a possible D gene (6 bases). Germline V CDR1 and CDR2: MNHNY, SVGAGI (reference sequence). The ends were cut back, 6 bases at V and 1 base at J, with 15 bases in the middle. This CDR3 is 15 amino acids long. CDR3 in amino acids: CASRKQGTINYGYTF. The CDR3 DNA is TGTGCCAGCAGAAAACAGGGTACGATTAACTATGGCTACACCTTC.

The CDR3 nucleotides are TGTGCCAGCAGGGGACAGGGAGAGGACGGGGAGCTGTTTTTT. Translated, it gives CASRGQGEDGELFF. The genes are TRBV10-3 and TRBJ2-2, with 9 bases fitting TRBD1. Germline V gene sequence: CDR1 ENHRY, CDR2 SYGVKD. The ends lost 10 bases at V and 7 bases at J; junction bases unmatched: 10. The CDR3 totals 14 residues.

The chain couples TRBV4-1 to TRBJ2-1; the D is unclear. CDR1 is MGHRA, CDR2 YSYEKL, per germline. V lost 2 bases to trimming and J lost 8 bases, with 10 bases between them. This CDR3 is 13 amino acids long. CDR3 loop: CASSQIPRHEQFF. In DNA, the CDR3 is TGCGCCAGCAGCCAAATCCCGCGTCATGAGCAGTTCTTC.

V usage is TRBV7-9 and J usage is TRBJ2-3; 7 bases agree with TRBD1. Losses at the gene ends were 5 bases for V and 5 bases for J; bases not matched to a gene: 7. Germline lookup yields CDR1 SEHNR and CDR2 FQNEAQ (reference sequence). The CDR3 loop spans 14 amino acids. This chain's CDR3 is CASSPLTGKDTQYF. The CDR3, as DNA: TGTGCCAGCAGCCCCTTGACAGGGAAAGATACGCAGTATTTT.

This chain joins TRBV6-5 and TRBJ1-4; a weak D match, TRBD1 (5 bases). Looked up from germline, CDR1 is MNHEY and CDR2 is SVGAGI. CDR3 length: 13 residues. V lost 0 bases, J lost 10 bases, and 9 bases lay in between. The CDR3 sequence is CASSYSGRGKLFF. As DNA, the CDR3 is TGTGCCAGCAGTTACTCGGGGCGGGGAAAACTGTTTTTT.

The V and J genes are TRBV11-2 and TRBJ2-2; D remains unclear. The germline CDR1 and CDR2 sequences are SGHAT and FQNNGV. V dropped 1 base and J dropped 3 bases, with 9 bases sitting between them. This CDR3 has 15 amino acids. CDR3 protein: CASSLVSRYTGELFF. Here the CDR3 DNA reads TGTGCCAGCAGCTTAGTTAGCAGATACACCGGGGAGCTGTTTTTT.

The chain has TRBV5-1 and TRBJ2-1, with a possible D match to TRBD1 (6 bases). The CDR3 is made up of 14 amino acids. V lost 0 bases, J lost 3 bases, and 7 bases lay in between. CDR1 and CDR2 from the germline V gene are SGHRS and YFSETQ. In nucleotides, the CDR3 is TGCGCCAGCAGCTTGGGGACAGACTACAATGAGCAGTTCTTC. It yields the protein CASSLGTDYNEQFF. The full variable domain, with the rest looked up from reference TRBV5-1 and TRBJ2-1, is KAGVTQTPRYLIKTRGQQVTLSCSPISGHRSVSWYQQTPGQGLQFLFEYFSETQRNKGNFPGRFSGRQFSNSRSEMNVSTLELGDSALYLCASSLGTDYNEQFFGPGTRLTVL.

The CDR3 sequence is CASSLGTGSYGYTF. DNA for the CDR3: TGTGCCAGCAGCTTAGGGACAGGATCATATGGCTACACCTTC. The chain joins TRBV7-3 to TRBJ1-2; 8 bases line up with TRBD1. The CDR3 has 14 amino acids. Germline CDR1 SGHTA, CDR2 FQGTGA. Trimming cost V 2 bases and J 5 bases; bases outside gene matches: 4.

Here the CDR3 reads CASSDRGQGIDEQYV. The CDR3 bases are TGTGCCAGCAGTGACCGAGGACAGGGGATCGACGAGCAGTACGTC. The chain carries TRBV2 and TRBJ2-7; 9 bases map to TRBD1. Losses at the gene ends were 3 bases for V and 5 bases for J; bases not matched to a gene: 8. CDR1 and CDR2 from the germline V gene are SNHLY and FYNNEI. The CDR3 is 15 residues long.

The rearrangement joins TRBV7-9 to TRBJ2-4, with 7 positions matching TRBD2. Germline loops: CDR1 SEHNR, CDR2 FQNEAQ (reference sequence). The ends lost 5 bases at V and 0 bases at J; junction bases unmatched: 10. This CDR3 has 17 amino acids. The CDR3 coding sequence is TGTGCCAGCAGCCAATGGCGGATAGCGGGAGCCAAAAACATTCAGTACTTC. This translates into CASSQWRIAGAKNIQYF.

This rearrangement joins TRBV6-5 to TRBJ2-5; D may be TRBD2 (5 bases). V was clipped by 2 bases and J by 3 bases, with 7 bases between them. Looked up from germline, CDR1 is MNHEY and CDR2 is SVGAGI. The CDR3 is 13 residues long. CDR3 in amino acids: CASSYGGKETQYF. CDR3 bases: TGTGCCAGCAGTTACGGAGGAAAAGAGACCCAGTACTTC.

V usage is TRBV2 and J usage is TRBJ2-2; TRBD1 agrees at 8 bases. The length of the CDR3 is 16 residues. Germline V gene data show CDR1 as SNHLY and CDR2 as FYNNEI. V lost 2 bases and J lost 0; bases outside the gene matches: 2. CDR3 in amino acids: CASSEQGAPNTGELFF. The CDR3 DNA reads TGTGCCAGCAGTGAACAGGGGGCCCCGAACACCGGGGAGCTGTTTTTT.

The CDR3 DNA sequence: TGTGCCTGGGGGGCCCGGGACAGGGTTGGTGAAGCTTTCTTT. Protein: CAWGARDRVGEAFF. The chain joins TRBV30 to TRBJ1-1; 9 bases line up with TRBD1. Trimming took 5 bases from V and 7 from J; bases not matched to a gene: 11. The CDR3 is made up of 14 amino acids. From germline, CDR1 is GTSNPN and CDR2 SVGIG (reference sequence).

V and J are TRBV11-2 and TRBJ2-1, with D uncertain. V was trimmed by 0 bases and J by 6 bases, leaving 6 bases between them. CDR1 is SGHAT, CDR2 FQNNGV, per germline. The CDR3 has 13 amino acids. The chain's CDR3 is CASSLDRSNEQFF. CDR3 nucleotide sequence: TGTGCCAGCAGCTTAGATAGGAGCAATGAGCAGTTCTTC. The variable domain in full, completed from reference TRBV11-2 and TRBJ2-1, reads EAGVAQSPRYKIIEKRQSVAFWCNPISGHATLYWYQQILGQGPKLLIQFQNNGVVDDSQLPKDRFSAERLKGVDSTLKIQPAKLEDSAVYLCASSLDRSNEQFFGPGTRLTVL.

The chain uses TRBV18 and TRBJ2-1; a possible D gene is TRBD2 (6 bases). CDR1 is KGHSH, CDR2 LQKENI, per germline. Trimming took off 3 bases at V and 2 bases at J, with 17 bases between the two ends. The CDR3 spans 17 residues. The CDR3 loop reads CASSPSLRGQTYNEQFF. As DNA, the CDR3 is TGTGCCAGCTCACCGTCCTTGCGGGGCCAAACCTACAATGAGCAGTTCTTC.